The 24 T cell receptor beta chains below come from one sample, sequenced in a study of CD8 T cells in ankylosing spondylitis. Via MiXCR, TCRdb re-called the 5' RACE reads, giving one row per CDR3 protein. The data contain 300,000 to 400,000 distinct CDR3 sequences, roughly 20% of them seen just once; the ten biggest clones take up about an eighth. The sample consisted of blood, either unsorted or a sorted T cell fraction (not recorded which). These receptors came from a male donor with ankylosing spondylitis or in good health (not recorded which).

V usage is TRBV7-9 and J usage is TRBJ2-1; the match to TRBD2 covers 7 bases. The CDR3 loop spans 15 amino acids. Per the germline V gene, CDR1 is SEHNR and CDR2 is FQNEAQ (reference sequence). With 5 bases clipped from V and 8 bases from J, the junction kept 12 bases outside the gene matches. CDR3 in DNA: TGTGCCAGCAGCCCAGCGGGACTACTTAGGGATGAGCAGTTCTTC. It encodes CASSPAGLLRDEQFF.

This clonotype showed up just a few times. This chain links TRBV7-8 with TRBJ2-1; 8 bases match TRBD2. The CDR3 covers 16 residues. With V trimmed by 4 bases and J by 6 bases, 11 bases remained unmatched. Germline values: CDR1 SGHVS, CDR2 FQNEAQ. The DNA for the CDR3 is TGTGCCAGCAGCTCAGGGTCCGGGGGGGCTTTCAATGAGCAGTTCTTC. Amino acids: CASSSGSGGAFNEQFF.

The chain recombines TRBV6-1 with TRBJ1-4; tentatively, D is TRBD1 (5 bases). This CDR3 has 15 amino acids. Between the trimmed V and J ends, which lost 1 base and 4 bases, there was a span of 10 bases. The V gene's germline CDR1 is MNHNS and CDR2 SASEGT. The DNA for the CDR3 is TGTGCCAGCAGTGAAGTAGGGGCCGTTAATGAAAAACTGTTTTTT. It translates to CASSEVGAVNEKLFF.

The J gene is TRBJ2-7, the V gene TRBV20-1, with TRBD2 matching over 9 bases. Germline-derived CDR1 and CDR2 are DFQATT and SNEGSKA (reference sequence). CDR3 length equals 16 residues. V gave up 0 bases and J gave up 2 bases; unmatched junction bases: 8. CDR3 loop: CSAREYSGGLAYEQYF. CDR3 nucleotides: TGCAGTGCTAGAGAGTACAGCGGGGGGCTAGCCTACGAGCAGTACTTC.

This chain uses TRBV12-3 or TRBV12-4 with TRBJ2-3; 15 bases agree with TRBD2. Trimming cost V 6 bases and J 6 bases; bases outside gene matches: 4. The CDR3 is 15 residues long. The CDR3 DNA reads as TGTGCCAGCAGAGGACTAGCGGGGGGGCTGGATACGCAGTATTTT. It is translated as CASRGLAGGLDTQYF.

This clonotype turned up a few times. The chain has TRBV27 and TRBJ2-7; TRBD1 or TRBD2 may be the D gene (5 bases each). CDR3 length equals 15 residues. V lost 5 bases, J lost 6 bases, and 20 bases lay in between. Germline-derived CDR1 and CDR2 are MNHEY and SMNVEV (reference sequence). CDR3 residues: CASSPEGSGVIEQYF. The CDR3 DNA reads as TGTGCCAGCAGTCCCGAGGGGTCCGGTGTTATCGAGCAGTACTTC.

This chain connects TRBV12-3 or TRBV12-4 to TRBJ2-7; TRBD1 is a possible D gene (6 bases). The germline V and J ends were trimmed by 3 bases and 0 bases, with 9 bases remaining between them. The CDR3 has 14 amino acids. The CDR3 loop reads CASSLWTASYEQYF. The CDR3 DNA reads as TGTGCCAGCAGTTTGTGGACAGCCTCCTACGAGCAGTACTTC.

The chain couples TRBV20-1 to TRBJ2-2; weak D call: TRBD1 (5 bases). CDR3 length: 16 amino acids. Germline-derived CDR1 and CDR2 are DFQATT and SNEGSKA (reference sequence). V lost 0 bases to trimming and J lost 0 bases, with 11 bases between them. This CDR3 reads CSARDQGRSNTGELFF. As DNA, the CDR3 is TGCAGTGCTAGAGATCAGGGCAGATCGAACACCGGGGAGCTGTTTTTT.

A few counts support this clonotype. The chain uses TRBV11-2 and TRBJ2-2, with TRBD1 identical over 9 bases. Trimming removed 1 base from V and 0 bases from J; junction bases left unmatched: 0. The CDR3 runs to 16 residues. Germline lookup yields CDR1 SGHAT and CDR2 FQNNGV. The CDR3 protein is CASSLGTGANTGELFF. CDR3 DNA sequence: TGTGCCAGCAGCTTAGGGACAGGGGCGAACACCGGGGAGCTGTTTTTT.

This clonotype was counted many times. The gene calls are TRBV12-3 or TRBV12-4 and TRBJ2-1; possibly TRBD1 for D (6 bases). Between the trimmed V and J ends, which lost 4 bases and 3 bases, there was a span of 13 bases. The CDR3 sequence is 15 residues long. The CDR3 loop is CASSSSGTFYNEQFF. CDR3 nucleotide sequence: TGTGCCAGCAGTTCCTCCGGGACATTCTACAATGAGCAGTTCTTC.

The CDR3, as DNA: TGTGCCAGCAGTTTATGGGCTAGCGGGGGGCTCAATGAGCAGTTCTTC. Its translation: CASSLWASGGLNEQFF. The V and J genes are TRBV28 and TRBJ2-1, with 11 bases identical to TRBD2. CDR1 MDHEN and CDR2 SYDVKM come from the germline V gene. J was trimmed by 6 bases and V by 0 bases; bases with no gene match: 4. This CDR3 is built from 16 residues. Looking up the rest from reference TRBV28 and TRBJ2-1 gives the full variable domain: DVKVTQSSRYLVKRTGEKVFLECVQDMDHENMFWYRQDPGLGLRLIYFSYDVKMKEKGDIPEGYSVSREKKERFSLILESASTNQTSMYLCASSLWASGGLNEQFFGPGTRLTVL.

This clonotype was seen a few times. The CDR3 is CASTSSAEAFF. The CDR3, as DNA: TGTGCCAGCACCTCGAGCGCTGAAGCTTTCTTT. This chain connects TRBV12-3 or TRBV12-4 to TRBJ1-1, with D unresolved. V lost 7 bases and J 6 bases, leaving 9 bases between the germline ends. The CDR3 loop spans 11 amino acids.

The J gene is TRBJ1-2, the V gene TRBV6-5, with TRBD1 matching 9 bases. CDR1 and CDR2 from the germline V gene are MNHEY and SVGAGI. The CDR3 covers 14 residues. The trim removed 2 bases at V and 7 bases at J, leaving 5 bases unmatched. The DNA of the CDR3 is TGTGCCAGCAGTTACGTAACAGGGGGCTCTGGCTACACCTTC. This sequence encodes CASSYVTGGSGYTF.

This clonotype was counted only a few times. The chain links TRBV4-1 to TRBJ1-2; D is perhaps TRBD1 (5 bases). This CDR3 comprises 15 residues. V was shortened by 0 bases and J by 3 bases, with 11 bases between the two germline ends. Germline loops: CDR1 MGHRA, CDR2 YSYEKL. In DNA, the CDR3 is TGCGCCAGCAGCCAAGAAAAGGGGCCGTACTATGGCTACACCTTC. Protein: CASSQEKGPYYGYTF.

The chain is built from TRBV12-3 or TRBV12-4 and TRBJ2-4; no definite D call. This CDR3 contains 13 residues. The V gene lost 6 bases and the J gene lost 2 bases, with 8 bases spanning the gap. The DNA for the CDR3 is TGTGCCAGCAGCTATGGGTCCAAAAACATTCAGTACTTC. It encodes CASSYGSKNIQYF.

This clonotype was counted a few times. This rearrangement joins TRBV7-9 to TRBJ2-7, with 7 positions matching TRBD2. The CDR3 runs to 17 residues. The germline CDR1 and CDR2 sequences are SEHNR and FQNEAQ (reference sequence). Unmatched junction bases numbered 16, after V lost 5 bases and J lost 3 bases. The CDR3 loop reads CASSPSGRAFLNYEQYF. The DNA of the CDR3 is TGTGCCAGCAGCCCCTCAGGGAGGGCTTTTCTAAACTACGAGCAGTACTTC.

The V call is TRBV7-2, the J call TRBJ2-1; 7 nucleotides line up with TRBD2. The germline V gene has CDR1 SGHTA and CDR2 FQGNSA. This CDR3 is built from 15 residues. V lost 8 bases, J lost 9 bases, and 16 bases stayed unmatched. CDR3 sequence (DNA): TGTGCCAGCCGACTAGCTTGGGGACCCACAACTGAGCAGTTCTTC. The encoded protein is CASRLAWGPTTEQFF.

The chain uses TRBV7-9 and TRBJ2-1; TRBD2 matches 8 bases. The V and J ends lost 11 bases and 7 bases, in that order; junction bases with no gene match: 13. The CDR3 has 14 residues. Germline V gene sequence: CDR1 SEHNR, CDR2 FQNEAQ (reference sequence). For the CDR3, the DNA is TGTGCCGGAGGGGCTGCGGGGGGCGTAAATGAGCAGTTCTTC. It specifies CAGGAAGGVNEQFF.

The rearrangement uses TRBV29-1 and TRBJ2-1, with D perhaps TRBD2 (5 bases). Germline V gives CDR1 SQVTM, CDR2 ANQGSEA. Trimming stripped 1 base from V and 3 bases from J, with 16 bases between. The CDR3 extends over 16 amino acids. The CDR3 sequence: CSVEAVTGKLYNEQFF. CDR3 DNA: TGCAGCGTTGAAGCTGTGACGGGGAAACTCTACAATGAGCAGTTCTTC.

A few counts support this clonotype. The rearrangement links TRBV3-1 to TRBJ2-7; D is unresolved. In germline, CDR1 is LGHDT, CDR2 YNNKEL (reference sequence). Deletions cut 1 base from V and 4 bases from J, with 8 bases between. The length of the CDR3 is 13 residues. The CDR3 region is CASSQVRDYEQYF. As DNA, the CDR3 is TGTGCCAGCAGCCAAGTAAGGGATTACGAGCAGTACTTC.

This chain's CDR3 is CAWSDPGTSGGLSYEQYF. Written as DNA, the CDR3 is TGTGCCTGGAGTGACCCTGGGACTAGCGGGGGCCTCTCCTACGAGCAGTACTTC. The genes are TRBV30 and TRBJ2-7, with 14 nucleotides matching TRBD2. The CDR3 length is 18 residues. Germline V lookup: CDR1 GTSNPN, CDR2 SVGIG (reference sequence). Trimming removed 1 base from V and 0 bases from J; junction bases left unmatched: 8.

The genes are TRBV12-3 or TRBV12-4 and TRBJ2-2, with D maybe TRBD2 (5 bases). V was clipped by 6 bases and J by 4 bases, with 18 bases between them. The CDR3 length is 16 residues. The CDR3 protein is CASSGGLRAGTGELFF. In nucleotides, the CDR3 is TGTGCCAGCAGCGGCGGCTTACGCGCGGGCACCGGGGAGCTGTTTTTT.

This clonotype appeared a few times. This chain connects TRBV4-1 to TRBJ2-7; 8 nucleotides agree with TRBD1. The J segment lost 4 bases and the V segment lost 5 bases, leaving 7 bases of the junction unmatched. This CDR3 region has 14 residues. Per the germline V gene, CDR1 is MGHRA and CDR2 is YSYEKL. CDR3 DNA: TGCGCCAGCAGCTATACGACAGGGGTGTACGAGCAGTACTTC. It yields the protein CASSYTTGVYEQYF.

The CDR3 region is CASSVGRGAPSYEQYF. The CDR3 nucleotides are TGTGCCAGCAGCGTAGGGAGGGGGGCCCCTTCCTACGAGCAGTACTTC. This chain joins TRBV9 and TRBJ2-7; D is perhaps TRBD1 or TRBD2 (6 bases each). The CDR3 sequence is 16 residues long. Trimming took 0 bases from V and 1 from J, leaving 14 bases between them. The germline gives CDR1 SGDLS, CDR2 YYNGEE.